Shown below are 21 T cell receptor beta chains from a single sample sequenced in a study of cytotoxic CD8 clonotypes in ibrutinib-treated CLL. Assay: immunoSEQ multiplex PCR; the TCRdb copy retains only in-frame clones and omits some. The sample has 55,000 to 60,000 clones, nearly 55% seen once. This material consisted of PBMCs, taken at disease progression, from a patient treated with ibrutinib. The receptor source for this set is a human donor with chronic lymphocytic leukemia.

The V gene is TRBV4-3, the J gene TRBJ1-2; D remains unclear. The V end was cut by 4 bases, the J end by 5 bases, with 14 bases between. This CDR3 spans 14 amino acids. From germline, CDR1 is LGHNA and CDR2 YSLEER. Here the CDR3 DNA reads TGCGCCAGCAGCCGCCAGATGGGAGTGTATGGCTACACCTTC. It translates to CASSRQMGVYGYTF.

In its sample, this clone was seen once. J is TRBJ2-1 and V is TRBV5-8; 8 nucleotides line up with TRBD1. This CDR3 is built from 15 residues. Germline trimming cut 5 bases from V and 4 bases from J; bases unmatched to any gene: 8. The V gene's germline CDR1 is SGHTS and CDR2 YDEGEE. The DNA of the CDR3 is TGTGCCAGCAGTAAACCGGGACAGGTATACAATGAGCAGTTCTTC. This sequence encodes CASSKPGQVYNEQFF.

This rearrangement joins TRBV14 to TRBJ1-1, with D possibly TRBD1 on 6 matching bases. The V end lost 2 bases, the J end lost 4 bases, and 11 bases lay between the germline ends. The CDR3 length is 14 residues. Per germline, CDR1 SGHDN and CDR2 FVKESK. This CDR3 is CASSQQGQGTEAFF. The CDR3 coding sequence is TGTGCCAGCAGCCAACAGGGGCAAGGCACTGAAGCTTTCTTT.

The chain recombines TRBV10-3 with TRBJ1-2; D might be TRBD1 (6 bases). CDR1 and CDR2 from the germline V gene are ENHRY and SYGVKD. There are 15 residues in the CDR3. V lost 3 bases to trimming and J lost 4 bases, with 15 bases between them. In DNA form, the CDR3 reads TGTGCCATCAGTGACCCAGGGGACAACTTCTATGGCTACACCTTC. Amino acid sequence: CAISDPGDNFYGYTF.

CDR3 DNA sequence: TGTGCCAGCAATCTAGCGGGGGAGCAAGAGACCCAGTACTTC. As protein: CASNLAGEQETQYF. V and J are TRBV2 and TRBJ2-5; 10 nucleotides agree with TRBD2. The CDR3 length is 14 residues. V trimming: 7 bases; J trimming: 2 bases; junction bases outside the gene matches: 4. The germline gives CDR1 SNHLY, CDR2 FYNNEI. Full variable domain (remainder filled in from reference TRBV2 and TRBJ2-5): EPEVTQTPSHQVTQMGQEVILRCVPISNHLYFYWYRQILGQKVEFLVSFYNNEISEKSEIFDDQFSVERPDGSNFTLKIRSTKLEDSAMYFCASNLAGEQETQYFGPGTRLLVL.

The CDR3 loop is CASRSGGADTGELFF. For the CDR3, the DNA is TGTGCCAGCAGATCAGGGGGCGCGGACACCGGGGAGCTGTTTTTT. The chain employs TRBV28 and TRBJ2-2, with 8 nucleotides matching TRBD1. J gave up 3 bases and V 6 bases, and 6 bases lay outside the gene matches. Germline V lookup: CDR1 MDHEN, CDR2 SYDVKM. This CDR3 comprises 15 residues.

The chain joins TRBV4-1 to TRBJ1-1; D gene ambiguous. This CDR3 contains 16 residues. Germline V lookup: CDR1 MGHRA, CDR2 YSYEKL. Trimming removed 0 bases at V and 0 bases at J, with 11 bases between. The DNA for the CDR3 is TGCGCCAGCAGCCAAGACTTCAGTCCGGTGAACACTGAAGCTTTCTTT. This sequence encodes CASSQDFSPVNTEAFF.

This clone turned up a few times. The identical CDR3 is also encoded by other nucleotide sequences in the sample. V gene TRBV6-5 combines with J gene TRBJ1-1; tentatively, D is TRBD1 (6 bases). The CDR3 spans 14 residues. The ends were cut back, 5 bases at V and 2 bases at J, with 12 bases in the middle. Germline assignment: CDR1 MNHEY and CDR2 SVGAGI. Here the CDR3 reads CASSPGQKNTEAFF. CDR3 coding DNA: TGTGCCAGCAGTCCCGGACAGAAAAACACTGAAGCTTTCTTT.

The J gene is TRBJ2-7, the V gene TRBV6-1; either TRBD1 or TRBD2 may fit D (6 bases each). V lost 4 bases and J lost 1, with 20 bases in between. The CDR3 consists of 17 residues. Germline loops: CDR1 MNHNS, CDR2 SASEGT. This CDR3 is CASSGETGLAVSYEQYF. CDR3 in DNA: TGTGCCAGCAGTGGAGAAACAGGGTTAGCGGTTTCCTACGAGCAGTACTTC.

The chain joins TRBV19 to TRBJ1-1; D is possibly TRBD1 (5 bases). Trimming pared 5 bases from V and 2 bases from J, leaving 12 bases between. The CDR3 is 14 residues long. Germline CDR1 is LNHDA and CDR2 is SQIVND (reference sequence). The CDR3 nucleotides are TGTGCCAGTAGTGTTGGGGACTTTAACACTGAAGCTTTCTTT. It is translated as CASSVGDFNTEAFF. Together with reference TRBV19 and TRBJ1-1, the CDR3 gives the full variable domain: DGGITQSPKYLFRKEGQNVTLSCEQNLNHDAMYWYRQDPGQGLRLIYYSQIVNDFQKGDIAEGYSVSREKKESFPLTVTSAQKNPTAFYLCASSVGDFNTEAFFGQGTRLTVV.

The chain recombines TRBV9 with TRBJ1-2; 8 nucleotides agree with TRBD1. The CDR3 is 16 residues long. V shed 3 bases, J shed 7 bases, and the junction held 14 bases outside the gene matches. The germline V gene encodes CDR1 SGDLS and CDR2 YYNGEE. The CDR3 loop reads CASSGRDRGLSGGYTF. In DNA, the CDR3 is TGTGCCAGCAGCGGACGAGACAGGGGTCTCTCCGGTGGCTACACCTTC.

V and J are TRBV5-1 and TRBJ2-5, with D perhaps matching TRBD1 (6 bases). Per the germline V gene, CDR1 is SGHRS and CDR2 is YFSETQ. The CDR3 covers 15 residues. Trimming took off 1 base at V and 0 bases at J, with 10 bases between the two ends. The CDR3 DNA reads TGCGCCAGCAGCTTGTCCGGACAGAACCAAGAGACCCAGTACTTC. Its translation: CASSLSGQNQETQYF. The full variable domain, completed using reference TRBV5-1 and TRBJ2-5, is KAGVTQTPRYLIKTRGQQVTLSCSPISGHRSVSWYQQTPGQGLQFLFEYFSETQRNKGNFPGRFSGRQFSNSRSEMNVSTLELGDSALYLCASSLSGQNQETQYFGPGTRLLVL.

V gene TRBV7-8 combines with J gene TRBJ1-1; 8 bases are a match to TRBD1. Germline V gene sequence: CDR1 SGHVS, CDR2 FQNEAQ. The CDR3 is 16 amino acids. Trimming cost V 6 bases and J 4 bases; bases outside gene matches: 13. The CDR3 reads CASRPTSGGAGTEAFF. DNA of the CDR3: TGTGCCAGCAGGCCGACTTCAGGGGGCGCGGGCACTGAAGCTTTCTTT. The whole variable domain, remainder taken from reference TRBV7-8 and TRBJ1-1, is GAGVSQSPRYKVAKRGQDVALRCDPISGHVSLFWYQQALGQGPEFLTYFQNEAQLDKSGLPSDRFFAERPEGSVSTLKIQRTQQEDSAVYLCASRPTSGGAGTEAFFGQGTRLTVV.

The chain links TRBV11-3 to TRBJ2-2; D gene uncertain. The CDR3 runs to 14 residues. CDR1 and CDR2 (germline): SGHNT, YENEEA. V was shortened by 5 bases and J by 1 base, with 8 bases between the two germline ends. Here the CDR3 reads CASSQDGNTGELFF. The CDR3 region has the DNA TGTGCCAGCAGCCAAGACGGGAACACCGGGGAGCTGTTTTTT.

This clone was found a few times. The chain has TRBV12-5 and TRBJ2-3; TRBD2 is a possible D gene (6 bases). Trimming left V 1 base short and J 2 bases short, with 10 bases between. Per germline, CDR1 LGHNT and CDR2 FRNRAP. There are 15 residues in the CDR3. The CDR3 DNA reads TGTGCTAGTGGTTTGGGACAGCGGGTCACAGATACGCAGTATTTT. Its translation is CASGLGQRVTDTQYF.

The genes are TRBV2 and TRBJ2-3, with 13 bases aligning to TRBD2. The CDR3 covers 15 residues. J lost 3 bases, V lost 10 bases, and 7 bases had no gene match. Germline CDR1 SNHLY, CDR2 FYNNEI. The CDR3 bases are TGTGCCACTGTACCACTAGCGGGAGGGACAGATACGCAGTATTTT. It is translated as CATVPLAGGTDTQYF.

This clone was observed a handful of times. The chain is built from TRBV6-1 and TRBJ1-5, with D possibly TRBD1 on 6 matching bases. CDR1 is MNHNS and CDR2 is SASEGT in the germline V gene. The V end lost 1 base, the J end lost 5 bases, and 9 bases lay between the germline ends. This CDR3 is built from 14 residues. CDR3 in DNA: TGTGCCAGCAGTGAAGACAGGGAGGATCAGCCCCAGCATTTT. The encoded protein is CASSEDREDQPQHF.

This clone was counted only a few times. The rearrangement links TRBV5-6 to TRBJ1-2, with 8 bases lining up with TRBD1. This CDR3 is built from 13 residues. The junction had 3 bases not matched to a gene; V was cut back by 5 bases and J by 3 bases. Germline V CDR1 and CDR2: SGHDT, YYEEEE. The CDR3 nucleotides read TGTGCCAGCAGTCAGGGGGCGGACTATGGCTACACCTTC. Its protein product is CASSQGADYGYTF.

This clone was observed a handful of times. The chain combines TRBV7-8 with TRBJ2-3; unclear D gene. The CDR3 contains 15 residues. V lost 2 bases and J 6 bases, leaving 15 bases between the germline ends. Germline CDR1 SGHVS, CDR2 FQNEAQ. This chain's CDR3 is CASSLFRQPSDTQYF. In DNA form, the CDR3 reads TGTGCCAGCAGCTTATTTAGACAACCGTCGGATACGCAGTATTTT.

As for this clone: Its ends do not fully match the called genes, so a read error is possible. V and J are TRBV11-2 and TRBJ1-2; D not resolved. The CDR3 runs 13 residues. CDR1 is SGHAT, CDR2 FQNNGV, per germline. The CDR3 spells CASSLYQAALPMF. CDR3 nucleotides: TGTGCCAGCAGCCTTTACCAAGCCGCGCTCCCTATGTTC.

This clone came up once. V gene TRBV5-1 combines with J gene TRBJ1-2; possible D gene TRBD1, 5 bases. V shed 0 bases and J shed 4 bases, with 10 bases lying between them. The CDR3 covers 14 residues. Germline assignment: CDR1 SGHRS and CDR2 YFSETQ. The CDR3 DNA follows: TGCGCCAGCAGCTTGGAACCAGGGTTCTATGGCTACACCTTC. Residues: CASSLEPGFYGYTF.